The rows below give T cell receptor beta chains drawn from one sample of a study of neurological immune-mediated disorders. TCRdb re-called the 5' RACE reads through MiXCR, storing one row per CDR3 protein. The sample includes some 38,000 distinct CDR3 sequences, 11% of them seen just once. The specimen sequenced was PBMCs. These receptors were collected from a man in his fifties or sixties with HTLV-1-associated myelopathy (HAM/TSP). CDR3s include the opening cysteine and the closing phenylalanine or tryptophan.

V	length	J	CDR3
TRBV2	14	TRBJ2-7	CASSLDRGPYEQYF
TRBV6-5	14	TRBJ1-5	CASSSGGGNQPQHF
TRBV12-3/TRBV12-4	14	TRBJ1-5	CASSLGWSNQPQHF
TRBV27	14	TRBJ1-2	CASSWTDRASGYTF
TRBV9	15	TRBJ2-5	CASSVGHGNEETQYF
TRBV29-1	14	TRBJ2-3	CSVAPGVLQDTQYF
TRBV3-1	16	TRBJ2-7	CASSDETSGSSYEQYF
TRBV5-1	14	TRBJ1-1	CASSLKGDGTAAFF
TRBV20-1	15	TRBJ2-7	CSARPVAAGAYEQYF
TRBV5-5	13	TRBJ1-1	CASSYSLNTEAFF
TRBV12-3/TRBV12-4	13	TRBJ1-5	CASRGTANQPQHF
TRBV7-3	14	TRBJ2-1	CASSESGLAEEQFF
TRBV2	16	TRBJ1-5	CASTESRGNVPRPQHF
TRBV10-3	16	TRBJ2-3	CAISPSTKRGTDTQYF
TRBV12-3/TRBV12-4	14	TRBJ1-6	CASSLAGSYSPLHF
TRBV2	16	TRBJ2-1	CASRGTSGRAYNEQFF
TRBV6-2/TRBV6-3	15	TRBJ2-7	CASTRPGDPPYEQYF
TRBV7-2	14	TRBJ2-7	CASSPGRGVTEQYF
TRBV20-1	14	TRBJ1-6	CSASRADPNSPLHF
TRBV7-2	13	TRBJ1-2	CASSLAGGDGYTF
TRBV28	12	TRBJ2-7	CASGSVAYEQYF
TRBV25-1	15	TRBJ2-2	CASSDMGWNTGELFF
TRBV7-3	15	TRBJ2-1	CASSLISAGRNEQFF
TRBV30	13	TRBJ2-4	CAWSVQGANIQYF
TRBV20-1	15	TRBJ1-5	CSVSHRDWGGQPQHF
TRBV12-3/TRBV12-4	16	TRBJ1-1	CASSLDEAPGNTEAFF
TRBV20-1	13	TRBJ1-4	CSARETANEKLFF
TRBV5-6	17	TRBJ2-3	CASSWRLAVTGTDTQYF
TRBV24-1	15	TRBJ2-1	CATSDSGASGYEQFF
TRBV20-1	13	TRBJ2-3	CSAITDNPDTQYF
TRBV5-1	14	TRBJ2-7	CTSSRTASSYEQYF
TRBV5-1	16	TRBJ2-3	CASSLGTSGGTDTQYF
TRBV15	14	TRBJ2-3	CATKAGEGTDTQYF
TRBV20-1	16	TRBJ1-1	CSAREGRGSMNTEAFF
TRBV12-3/TRBV12-4	14	TRBJ2-5	CASSPVSREETQYF
TRBV7-2	14	TRBJ1-2	CASSLEGLNYGYTF
TRBV5-1	18	TRBJ2-1	CASSLDSGTSGRSYEQFF
TRBV25-1	16	TRBJ2-3	CASSGTGPTGRDTQYF
TRBV7-8	13	TRBJ2-1	CASIKQGYNEQFF
TRBV25-1	15	TRBJ2-1	CASSELSGRAVEQFF
TRBV10-2	14	TRBJ1-1	CASSIQGVNTEAFF
TRBV5-1	12	TRBJ1-2	CASSLELSGYTF
TRBV5-1	14	TRBJ2-2	CASSYTGDTGELFF
TRBV7-3	14	TRBJ2-7	CASSLTTSGHEQYF
TRBV5-1	13	TRBJ1-1	CASSSPPGQEAFF
TRBV20-1	15	TRBJ1-5	CSARETGGSNQPQHF
TRBV3-1	14	TRBJ1-5	CASSRDPRNQPQHF
TRBV28	14	TRBJ1-5	CASSPPPSNQPQHF
TRBV30	12	TRBJ2-1	CAWGRSYNEQFF
TRBV9	14	TRBJ2-5	CASSGPRAEETQYF
TRBV5-6	16	TRBJ2-7	CASSLGRLAFFYEQYF
TRBV25-1	14	TRBJ2-7	CASSEGGGFYEQYF
TRBV7-2	14	TRBJ2-7	CASSLGTGSYEQYF
TRBV3-1	14	TRBJ2-5	CASRGTRGQETQYF
TRBV29-1	13	TRBJ1-4	CSARNGLNEKLFF
TRBV5-6	16	TRBJ2-2	CASSQWLLALTGELFF
TRBV5-1	15	TRBJ2-1	CASSLNQRANNEQFF
TRBV25-1	14	TRBJ1-4	CASSDLQGGGKLFF